This T cell receptor (beta chain) was identified in a study of blood T cell repertoires in COVID-19. The assay was immunoSEQ multiplex PCR, and TCRdb's table has in-frame clones only and misses some. Here the sample spans around 130,000 clones, roughly four fifths being singletons. This CDR3 comprises 17 residues. Deletions cut 7 bases from V and 2 bases from J, with 21 bases between. Germline CDR1 reads SNHLY; CDR2 reads FYNNEI. Sequencing input: PBMCs or T cells enriched from blood (not recorded which). The chain uses TRBV2 and TRBJ2-1, with a tentative D call TRBD1 (5 bases). The sequence was obtained from a middle-aged man with acute COVID-19. The CDR3 sequence is CASTLEKGRVPYNEQFF. The CDR3 nucleotides read TGTGCCAGCACCCTGGAGAAGGGCAGGGTCCCCTACAATGAGCAGTTCTTC. Using reference TRBV2 and TRBJ2-1 for the parts outside the CDR3, the full variable domain is EPEVTQTPSHQVTQMGQEVILRCVPISNHLYFYWYRQILGQKVEFLVSFYNNEISEKSEIFDDQFSVERPDGSNFTLKIRSTKLEDSAMYFCASTLEKGRVPYNEQFFGPGTRLTVL.